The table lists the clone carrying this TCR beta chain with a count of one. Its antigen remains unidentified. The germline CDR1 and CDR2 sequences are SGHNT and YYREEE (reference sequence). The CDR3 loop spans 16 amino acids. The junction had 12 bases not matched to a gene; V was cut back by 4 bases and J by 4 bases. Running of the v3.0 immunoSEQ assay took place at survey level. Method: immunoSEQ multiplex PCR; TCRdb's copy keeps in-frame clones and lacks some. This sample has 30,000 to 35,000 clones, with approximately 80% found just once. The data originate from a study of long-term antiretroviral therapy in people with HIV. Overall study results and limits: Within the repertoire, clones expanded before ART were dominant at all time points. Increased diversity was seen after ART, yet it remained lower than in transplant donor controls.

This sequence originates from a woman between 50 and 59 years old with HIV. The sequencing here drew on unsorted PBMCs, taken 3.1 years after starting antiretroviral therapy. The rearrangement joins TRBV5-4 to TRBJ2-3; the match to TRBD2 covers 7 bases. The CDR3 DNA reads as TGTGCCAGCAGCCCGGGAGGACTAAGATCGTCAGATACGCAGTATTTT. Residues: CASSPGGLRSSDTQYF.